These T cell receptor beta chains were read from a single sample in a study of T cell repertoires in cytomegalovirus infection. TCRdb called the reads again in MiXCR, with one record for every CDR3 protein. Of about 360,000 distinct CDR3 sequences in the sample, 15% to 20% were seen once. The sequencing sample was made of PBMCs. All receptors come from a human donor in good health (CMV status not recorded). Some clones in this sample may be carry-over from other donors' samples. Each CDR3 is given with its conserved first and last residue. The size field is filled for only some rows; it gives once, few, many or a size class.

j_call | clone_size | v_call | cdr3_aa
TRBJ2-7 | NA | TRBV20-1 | CSAPAGDGAYEQYF
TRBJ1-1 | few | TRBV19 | CASSIESASSLAFF
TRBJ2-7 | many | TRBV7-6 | CASSDSDRIHEQYF
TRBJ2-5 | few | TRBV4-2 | CASSQQATRYLQETQYF
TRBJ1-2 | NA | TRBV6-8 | CASSYSGDYGYTF
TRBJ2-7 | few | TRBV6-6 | CASGDGVEQYF
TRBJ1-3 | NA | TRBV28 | CASSLAGGNGRNTIYF
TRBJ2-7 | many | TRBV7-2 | CASSQRGGTGVNF
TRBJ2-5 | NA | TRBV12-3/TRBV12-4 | CASSSSTSGGAEETQYF
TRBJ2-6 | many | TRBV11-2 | CASSGWGRQREGLLWGANVLTF
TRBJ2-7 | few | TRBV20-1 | CSARDLGRKTHYEQYF
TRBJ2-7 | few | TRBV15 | CATSRDANYEQYF
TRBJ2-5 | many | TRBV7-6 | CASSRQGGRETQYF
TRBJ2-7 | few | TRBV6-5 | CASSYRTGFHEQYF
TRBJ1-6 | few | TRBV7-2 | CASSFWTGGSPLHF
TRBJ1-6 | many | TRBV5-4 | CASSIQVRSINSPLHF
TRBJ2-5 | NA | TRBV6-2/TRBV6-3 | CASSPRLAGGYQETQYF
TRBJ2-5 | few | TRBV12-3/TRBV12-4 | CASSNLMAGGPFQETQYF
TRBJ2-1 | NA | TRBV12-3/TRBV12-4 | CASRGQNYLEQFF
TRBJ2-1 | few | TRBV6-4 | CASIGRVEQFF
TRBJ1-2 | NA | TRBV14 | CASSQDHVFQRRRDGYTF
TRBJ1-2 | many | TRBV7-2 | CASSLGEVYGYTF
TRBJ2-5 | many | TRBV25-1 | CASSDPQDSEETQYF
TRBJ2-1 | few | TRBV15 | CATSRDRPGLDNEQFF
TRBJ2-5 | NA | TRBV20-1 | CSASDLRGGTQYF
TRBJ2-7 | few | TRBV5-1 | CASSPRQGTPPYEQYF
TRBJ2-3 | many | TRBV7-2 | CASSLALVFTDTQYF
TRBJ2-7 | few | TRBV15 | CATSRDQGPYEQYF
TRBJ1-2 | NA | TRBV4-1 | CASSQDGTLNYGYTF
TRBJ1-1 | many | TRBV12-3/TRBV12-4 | CASATGSPEAFF
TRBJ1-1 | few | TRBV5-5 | CASSLLVGQVSMNTEAFF
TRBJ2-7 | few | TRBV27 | CASSLSLTGGWYEQYF
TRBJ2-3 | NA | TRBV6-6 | CASKETSGGGGADTQYF
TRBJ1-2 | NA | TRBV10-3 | CAIKGDGDYGYTF
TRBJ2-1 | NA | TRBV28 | CASRTGLPNEQFF
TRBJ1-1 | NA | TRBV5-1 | CASSQTGTGTEAFF
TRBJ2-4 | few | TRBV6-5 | CASSYTGGVAKNIQYF
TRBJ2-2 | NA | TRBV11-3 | CASSRGTGELLF
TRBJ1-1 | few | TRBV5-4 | CASSPGDMNTEAFF
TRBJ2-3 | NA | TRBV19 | CATNKGGSDTQYF
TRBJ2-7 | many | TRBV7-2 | CASKGGGPGYEQYF
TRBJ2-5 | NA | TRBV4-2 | CASSQQRGGQKTQYF
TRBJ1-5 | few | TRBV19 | CASSIRDRGLRNQPQHF
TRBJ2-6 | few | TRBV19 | CASSPVTGPSGANVLTF
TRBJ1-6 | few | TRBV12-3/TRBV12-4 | CASSSSNLRGNSPLHF
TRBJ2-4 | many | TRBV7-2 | CASSVEGGGNIQYF
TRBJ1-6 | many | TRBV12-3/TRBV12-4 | CASSVGQGGNSPLHF
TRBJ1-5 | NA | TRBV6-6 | CASSYGTQPQHF
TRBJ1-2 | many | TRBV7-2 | CASSLGVGTNYGYTF
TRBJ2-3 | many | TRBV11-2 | CASSLDLPAGILDTQYF
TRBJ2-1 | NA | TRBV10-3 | CAITRQGNNEQFF
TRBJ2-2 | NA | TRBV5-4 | CAFAPGWSGSRELFF
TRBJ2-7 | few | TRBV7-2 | CASSLVRGDTYEQYF
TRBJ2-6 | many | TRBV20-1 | CSARDAEANVLTF
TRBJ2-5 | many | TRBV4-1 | CASSPGWRGLETQYF